This is a list of T cell receptor beta chains from one sample in a study of cytomegalovirus exposure and HLA in healthy donors. Libraries were prepared by immunoSEQ multiplex PCR; TCRdb keeps only in-frame clonotypes and omits some of them. The top ten hold approximately 6.3% of the sample, which has 150,000 to 200,000 clones, 75% to 90% seen once. Sequences were obtained from PBMCs. The receptors derive from a man aged 40-50 years in good health and CMV-seropositive. CDR3s leave out the opening cysteine and the closing phenylalanine or tryptophan. D genes are given only for firm matches. Some rows have no size entry. The others give once, few or many, or a class for an expanded clone.

-	TRBJ2-7	-	TRBV5-1	ASRAGTASYEQY
-	TRBJ2-5	-	TRBV6-5	ASSYPGGQY
-	TRBJ2-1	-	TRBV28	ASSLGGALHNEQF
-	TRBJ2-7	TRBD1	TRBV15	ATSITDRGYEQY
-	TRBJ2-2	TRBD1	TRBV6-6	ASSYARQGGELF
-	TRBJ1-2	-	TRBV5-1	ASRVEGFTDIFYGYT
once	TRBJ2-1	TRBD2	TRBV14	ASSQVGLAVEQF
once	TRBJ2-1	-	TRBV5-1	ASSLGGISAQNEQF
-	TRBJ2-7	TRBD1	TRBV6-5	ASSRPGQGTYEQY
-	-	TRBD1	TRBV7-9	ASSWDRGGEQY
-	TRBJ2-1	-	TRBV2	ASKGASGYNEQF
-	TRBJ2-5	-	TRBV7-9	ASSLRQLQETQY
-	TRBJ1-2	TRBD1	TRBV19	ASSIGGTGANYGYT
-	TRBJ1-2	-	TRBV18	ASSPLTERGYT
-	TRBJ2-7	TRBD1	TRBV15	ATSSPGTGGISYEQY
-	TRBJ1-2	-	TRBV5-4	ASSFTQVGGYGYT
once	TRBJ2-7	TRBD2	TRBV9	ASSVGSTSGLYEQY
-	TRBJ2-3	TRBD1	TRBV9	ASSVGQGRTDTQY
few	TRBJ1-5	-	TRBV2	ASSEALQYRDNQPQH
-	TRBJ2-1	-	TRBV11-2	ASSLVRGNEQF
-	TRBJ2-1	TRBD1	TRBV7-6	ASSPQGARGVNEQF
-	TRBJ2-7	TRBD1	TRBV4-1	ASSQGAVSSYEQY
once	TRBJ1-2	TRBD1	TRBV18	ASSPDGGRGPDGYT
-	TRBJ2-7	TRBD2	TRBV29-1	SVGGGGTNGEQY
-	TRBJ2-2	TRBD1	TRBV30	AWTPGQGYTGELF
-	TRBJ2-3	TRBD1	TRBV28	AIRTGGLADTQY
-	TRBJ1-2	TRBD1	TRBV4-3	ASSPDRGNYGYT
-	TRBJ2-3	-	TRBV9	ASSVVGEVRTDTQY
-	TRBJ1-2	-	TRBV9	ASSVRLGKSDGYT
-	TRBJ1-5	TRBD1	TRBV7-9	ASSLDRGFSNQPQH
-	TRBJ1-3	-	TRBV19	ASSIDLEPGGNTIY
once	TRBJ2-7	TRBD2	TRBV27	ASTAGGIGYEQY
once	TRBJ1-1	-	TRBV27	ASSLSVDRQNTEAF
-	TRBJ2-7	TRBD1	TRBV9	ASSPWTGGGEQY
-	TRBJ1-4	TRBD1	TRBV28	ASSPATGAWKLF
few	TRBJ2-2	TRBD2	TRBV7-2	ASSLRTSGAKTGELF
-	TRBJ2-7	TRBD2	TRBV4-3	ASSQIPGGEQY